This TCR beta chain emerged from a study of beta chain features in type 1 diabetes. Study results and limitations: All four CD4+ subsets from Type 1 diabetes patients carried moderately but significantly shorter TCRB CDR3s. Naive, central memory and regulatory TCRB repertoires appeared more similar among patients than healthy donors. For TCRB rearrangement, an influence of HLA type remained unresolved here.

The authors obtained over 95% purity in all sorted populations. In the case of this clone: Its specificity is not known.

TCRB transcripts that were expressed got sequenced, as all of the isolated RNA had been reverse transcribed. The protocol was immunoSEQ multiplex PCR, while the TCRdb copy is restricted to in-frame clones and leaves out a portion. The sample records 150,000 to 200,000 clones, around 8% being singletons. CDR3 size: 15 residues. Germline CDR1 reads SGHRS; CDR2 reads YFSETQ. Trimming took off 6 bases at V and 2 bases at J, with 16 bases between the two ends. The origin of this receptor is a woman aged 18-29 years with type 1 diabetes. This chain joins TRBV5-1 and TRBJ2-3; D possibly corresponds to TRBD1 (6 bases). Sequencing was done on a sample of central memory CD4+ T cells from blood. The CDR3 reads CASKKTGQDTDTQYF. The CDR3, as DNA: TGCGCCAGCAAGAAGACAGGCCAAGACACAGATACGCAGTATTTT. Together with reference TRBV5-1 and TRBJ2-3, the CDR3 gives the full variable domain: KAGVTQTPRYLIKTRGQQVTLSCSPISGHRSVSWYQQTPGQGLQFLFEYFSETQRNKGNFPGRFSGRQFSNSRSEMNVSTLELGDSALYLCASKKTGQDTDTQYFGPGTRLTVL.